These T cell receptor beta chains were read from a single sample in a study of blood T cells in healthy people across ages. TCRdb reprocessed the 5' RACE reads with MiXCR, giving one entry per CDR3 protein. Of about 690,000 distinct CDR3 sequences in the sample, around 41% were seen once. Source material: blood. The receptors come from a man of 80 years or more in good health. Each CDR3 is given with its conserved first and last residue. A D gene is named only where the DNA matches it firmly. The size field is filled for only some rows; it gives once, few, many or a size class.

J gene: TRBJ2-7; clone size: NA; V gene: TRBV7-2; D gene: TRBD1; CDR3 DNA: TGTGCCAGCAGCCTGCAACAGGGGGACGAGCAGTACTTC; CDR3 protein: CASSLQQGDEQYF
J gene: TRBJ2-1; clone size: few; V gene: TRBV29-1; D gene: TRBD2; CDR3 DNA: TGCAGCGTTGGGACTAGCGGGCGACCCTCCTACAATGAGCAGTTCTTC; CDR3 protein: CSVGTSGRPSYNEQFF
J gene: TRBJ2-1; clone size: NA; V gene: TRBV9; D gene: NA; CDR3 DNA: TGTGCCAGCAGCGTAGCCCCGAGGGGCAATGAGCAGTTCTTC; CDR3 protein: CASSVAPRGNEQFF
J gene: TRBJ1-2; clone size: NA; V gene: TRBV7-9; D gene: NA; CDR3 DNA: TGTGCCAGCAGCTTAGAAGGCGTCAGATCGCGCTACACCTTC; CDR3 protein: CASSLEGVRSRYTF
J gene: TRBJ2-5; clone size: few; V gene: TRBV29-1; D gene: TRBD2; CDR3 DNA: TGCAGCGTTGAGATGCTAGCGGGGGGTCAAGAGACCCAGTACTTC; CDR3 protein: CSVEMLAGGQETQYF
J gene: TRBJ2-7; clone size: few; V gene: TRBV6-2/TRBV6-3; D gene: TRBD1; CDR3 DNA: TGTGCCAGCAACCCGGGACAGGGGTTTTCCGAGCAGTACTTC; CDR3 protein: CASNPGQGFSEQYF
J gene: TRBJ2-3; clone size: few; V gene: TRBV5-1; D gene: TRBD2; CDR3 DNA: TGCGCCAGCAGCTTGACTAGCGGGGGGCGGGCGGATACGCAGTATTTT; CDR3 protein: CASSLTSGGRADTQYF
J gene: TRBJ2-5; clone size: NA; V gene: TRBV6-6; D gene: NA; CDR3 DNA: TGTGCCAGCACTGTTGGGGGTTTAAGTCAAGAGACCCAGTACTTC; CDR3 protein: CASTVGGLSQETQYF
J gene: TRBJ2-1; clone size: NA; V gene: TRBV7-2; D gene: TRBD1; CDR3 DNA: TGTGCCAGCAGCTTAGCGGGTCCGACAGGGAAGTTTTTCAATGAGCAGTTCTTC; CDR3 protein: CASSLAGPTGKFFNEQFF
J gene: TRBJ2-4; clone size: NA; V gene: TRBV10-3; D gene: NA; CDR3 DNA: TGTGCCATCAGCCCCGACGTGGGGGCCAAAAACATTCAGTACTTC; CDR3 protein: CAISPDVGAKNIQYF
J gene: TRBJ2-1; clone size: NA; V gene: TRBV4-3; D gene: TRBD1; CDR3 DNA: TGCGCCAGCAGCCAAGGGGACAGGGTAGGGGATGAGCAGTTCTTC; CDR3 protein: CASSQGDRVGDEQFF
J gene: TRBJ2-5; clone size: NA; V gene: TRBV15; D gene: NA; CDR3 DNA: TGTGCCACCAGCAGGGAGGGGGTCGAGACCCAGTACTTC; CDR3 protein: CATSREGVETQYF
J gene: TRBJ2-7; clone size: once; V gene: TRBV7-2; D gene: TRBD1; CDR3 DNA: TGTGCCAGCAGCTTATGGGGACAGGCCCCCTTCGACCACAATGAGCAGTACTTC; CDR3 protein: CASSLWGQAPFDHNEQYF
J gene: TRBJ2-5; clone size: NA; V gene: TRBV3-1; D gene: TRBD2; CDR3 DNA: TGTGCCAGCAGCCAAGTGGAGAATAGCGGGGGACTGGGGGAGACCCAGTACTTC; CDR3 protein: CASSQVENSGGLGETQYF
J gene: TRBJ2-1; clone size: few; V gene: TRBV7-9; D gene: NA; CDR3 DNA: TGTGCCAGCAGCTTAGAAGACGGACACAATGAGCAGTTCTTC; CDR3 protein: CASSLEDGHNEQFF